This TCR beta chain was obtained from a study of cytomegalovirus exposure and HLA in healthy donors. Findings of the study overall: Reports credit the classifier with highly specific, highly sensitive diagnosis of cytomegalovirus status.

Notes on this clone: Its antigen is not identified.

60 Vbeta and 13 Jbeta primers were used in PCR. The table came from immunoSEQ multiplex PCR; TCRdb's copy has only in-frame clones and leaves some out. The data contain 140,000 to 150,000 clones, 70% to 85% of them singletons. CDR3 length: 14 residues. Per the germline V gene, CDR1 is SGHRS and CDR2 is YFSETQ. Deletions cut 6 bases from V and 0 bases from J, with 9 bases between. The specimen sequenced was PBMCs. This sequence originates from a woman in her fifties or sixties in good health and CMV-seropositive. The rearrangement uses TRBV5-1 and TRBJ1-4; D gene unclear. CDR3 loop: CASKPQATNEKLFF. CDR3 nucleotide sequence: TGCGCCAGCAAGCCCCAGGCAACTAATGAAAAACTGTTTTTT.